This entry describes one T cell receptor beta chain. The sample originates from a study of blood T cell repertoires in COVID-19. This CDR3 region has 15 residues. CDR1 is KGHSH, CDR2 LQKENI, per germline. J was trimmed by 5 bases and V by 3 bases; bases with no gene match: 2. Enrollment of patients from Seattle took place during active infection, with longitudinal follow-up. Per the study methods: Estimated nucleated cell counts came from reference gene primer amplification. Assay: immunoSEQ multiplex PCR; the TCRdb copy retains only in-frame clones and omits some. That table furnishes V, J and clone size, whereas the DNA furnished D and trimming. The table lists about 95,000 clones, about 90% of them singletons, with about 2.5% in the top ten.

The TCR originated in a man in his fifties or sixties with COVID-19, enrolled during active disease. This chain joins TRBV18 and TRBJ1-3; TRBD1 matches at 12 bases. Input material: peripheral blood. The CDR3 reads CASSPGTGGRNTIYF. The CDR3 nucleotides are TGTGCCAGCTCACCCGGGACAGGGGGCCGAAACACCATATATTTT.